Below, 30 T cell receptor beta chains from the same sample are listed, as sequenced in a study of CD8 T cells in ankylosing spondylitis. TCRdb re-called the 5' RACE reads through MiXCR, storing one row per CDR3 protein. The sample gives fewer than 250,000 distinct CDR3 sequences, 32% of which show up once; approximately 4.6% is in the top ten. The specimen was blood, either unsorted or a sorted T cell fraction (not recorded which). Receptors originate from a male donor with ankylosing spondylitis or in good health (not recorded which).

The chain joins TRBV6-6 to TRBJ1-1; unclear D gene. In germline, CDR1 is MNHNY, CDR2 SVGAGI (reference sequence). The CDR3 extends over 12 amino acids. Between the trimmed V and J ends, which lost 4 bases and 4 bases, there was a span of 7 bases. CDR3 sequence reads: CASSWEGTEAFF. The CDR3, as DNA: TGTGCCAGCAGTTGGGAGGGCACTGAAGCTTTCTTT.

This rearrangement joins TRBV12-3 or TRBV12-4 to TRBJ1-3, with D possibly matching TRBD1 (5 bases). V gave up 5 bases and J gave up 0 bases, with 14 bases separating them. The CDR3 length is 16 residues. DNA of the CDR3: TGTGCCAGCAGTCCCAGGGTTTCCTTCTCTGGAAACACCATATATTTT. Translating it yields CASSPRVSFSGNTIYF.

The CDR3 nucleotides are TGCGCCAGCAGCCAGACTAGCGGCTACGAGCAGTACTTC. It is translated as CASSQTSGYEQYF. The V gene is TRBV4-1, the J gene TRBJ2-7; TRBD2 matches at 9 bases. The CDR3 loop spans 13 amino acids. V dropped 3 bases and J dropped 3; count of bases not matched to a gene: 0. Looked up from germline, CDR1 is MGHRA and CDR2 is YSYEKL.

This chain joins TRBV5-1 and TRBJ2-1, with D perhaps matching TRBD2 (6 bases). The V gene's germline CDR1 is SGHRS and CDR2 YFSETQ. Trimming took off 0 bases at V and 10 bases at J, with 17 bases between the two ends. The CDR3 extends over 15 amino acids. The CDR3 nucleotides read TGCGCCAGCAGCTTGGCGAGTAGACTAGTGGGAGAGCAGTTCTTC. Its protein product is CASSLASRLVGEQFF.

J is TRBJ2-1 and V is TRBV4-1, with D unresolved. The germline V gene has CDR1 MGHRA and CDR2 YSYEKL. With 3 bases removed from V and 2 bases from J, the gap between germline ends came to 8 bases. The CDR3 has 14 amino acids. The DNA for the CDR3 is TGCGCCAGCAGCCAGGTGGGCCCCTACAATGAGCAGTTCTTC. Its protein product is CASSQVGPYNEQFF.

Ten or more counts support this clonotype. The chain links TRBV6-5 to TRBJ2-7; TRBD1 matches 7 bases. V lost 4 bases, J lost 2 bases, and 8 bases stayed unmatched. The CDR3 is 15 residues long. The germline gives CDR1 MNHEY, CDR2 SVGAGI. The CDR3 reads CASSLTGVLTYEQYF. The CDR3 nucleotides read TGTGCCAGCAGTTTAACAGGGGTCTTAACCTACGAGCAGTACTTC.

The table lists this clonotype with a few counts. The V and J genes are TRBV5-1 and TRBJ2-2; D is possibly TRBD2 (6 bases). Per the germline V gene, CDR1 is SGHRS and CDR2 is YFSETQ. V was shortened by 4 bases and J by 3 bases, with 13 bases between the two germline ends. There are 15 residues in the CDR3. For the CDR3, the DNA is TGCGCCAGCAGCGAGGAGGGGCAGGACACCGGGGAGCTGTTTTTT. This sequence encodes CASSEEGQDTGELFF. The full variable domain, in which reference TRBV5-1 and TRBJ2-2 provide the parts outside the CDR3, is KAGVTQTPRYLIKTRGQQVTLSCSPISGHRSVSWYQQTPGQGLQFLFEYFSETQRNKGNFPGRFSGRQFSNSRSEMNVSTLELGDSALYLCASSEEGQDTGELFFGEGSRLTVL.

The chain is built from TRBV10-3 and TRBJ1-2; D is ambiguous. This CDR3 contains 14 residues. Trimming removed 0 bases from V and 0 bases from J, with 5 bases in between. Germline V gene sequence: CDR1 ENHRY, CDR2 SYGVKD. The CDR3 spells CAISESGANYGYTF. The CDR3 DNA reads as TGTGCCATCAGTGAGTCAGGAGCTAACTATGGCTACACCTTC.

DNA of the CDR3: TGCAGTGCCGACTCCGGGACAGGGGGCCAGGGCTACACCTTC. Translating gives CSADSGTGGQGYTF. The chain employs TRBV20-1 and TRBJ1-2; 12 bases are shared with TRBD1. The germline V gene encodes CDR1 DFQATT and CDR2 SNEGSKA (reference sequence). V was clipped by 6 bases and J by 8 bases; unmatched bases: 10. This CDR3 comprises 14 residues.

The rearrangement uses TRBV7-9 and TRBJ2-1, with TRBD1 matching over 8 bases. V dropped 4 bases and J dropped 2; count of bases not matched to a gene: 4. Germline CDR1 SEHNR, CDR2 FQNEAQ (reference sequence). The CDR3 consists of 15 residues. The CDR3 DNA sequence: TGTGCCAGCAGCTCTCGGACAGGGCCCTACAATGAGCAGTTCTTC. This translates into CASSSRTGPYNEQFF.

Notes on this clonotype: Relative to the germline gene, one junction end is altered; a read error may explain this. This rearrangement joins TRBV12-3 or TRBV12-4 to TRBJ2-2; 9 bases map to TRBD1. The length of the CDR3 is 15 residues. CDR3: CASSPGQGNSGELFF. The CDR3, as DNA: TGTGCCAGCAGTCCAGGACAGGGGAACTCCGGGGAGCTGTTTTTT.

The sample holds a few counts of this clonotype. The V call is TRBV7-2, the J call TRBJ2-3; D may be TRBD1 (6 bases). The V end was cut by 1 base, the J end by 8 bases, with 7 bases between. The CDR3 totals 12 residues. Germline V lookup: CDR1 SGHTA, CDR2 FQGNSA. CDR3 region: CASSLEGGTQYF. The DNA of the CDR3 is TGTGCCAGCAGCTTAGAAGGGGGTACGCAGTATTTT.

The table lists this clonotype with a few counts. CDR3 loop: CASSLDETDNQETQYF. CDR3 DNA sequence: TGTGCCAGCAGCTTAGACGAGACGGACAACCAAGAGACCCAGTACTTC. The chain recombines TRBV7-2 with TRBJ2-5; TRBD1 might be the D (5 bases). Looked up from germline, CDR1 is SGHTA and CDR2 is FQGNSA. V lost 1 base and J lost 0, with 12 bases in between. This CDR3 has 16 residues.

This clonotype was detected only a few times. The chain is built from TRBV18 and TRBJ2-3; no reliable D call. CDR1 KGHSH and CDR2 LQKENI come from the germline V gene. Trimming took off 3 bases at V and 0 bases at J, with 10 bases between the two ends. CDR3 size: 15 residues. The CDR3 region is CASSPDLQSTDTQYF. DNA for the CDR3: TGTGCCAGCTCACCGGATCTCCAGAGCACAGATACGCAGTATTTT.

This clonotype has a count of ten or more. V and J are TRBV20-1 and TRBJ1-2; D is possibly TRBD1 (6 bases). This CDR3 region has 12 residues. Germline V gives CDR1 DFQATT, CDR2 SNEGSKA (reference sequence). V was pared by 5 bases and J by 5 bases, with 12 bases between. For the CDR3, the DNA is TGCAGTGCTCCGGACAGCAGATATGGCTACACCTTC. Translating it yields CSAPDSRYGYTF.

The chain's CDR3 is CAIRRLAGNQETQYF. DNA of the CDR3: TGTGCCATCAGGCGACTAGCGGGGAACCAAGAGACCCAGTACTTC. This chain links TRBV10-3 with TRBJ2-5; 11 nucleotides agree with TRBD2. Germline CDR1 is ENHRY and CDR2 is SYGVKD. The CDR3 spans 15 residues. Unmatched junction bases numbered 3, after V lost 6 bases and J lost 0 bases.

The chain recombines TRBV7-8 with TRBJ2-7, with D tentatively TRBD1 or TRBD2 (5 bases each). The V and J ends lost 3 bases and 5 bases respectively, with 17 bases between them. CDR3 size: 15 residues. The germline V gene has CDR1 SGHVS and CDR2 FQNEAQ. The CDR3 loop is CASSFSGTLIDEQYF. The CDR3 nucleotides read TGTGCCAGCAGCTTTTCTGGGACCCTTATCGACGAGCAGTACTTC. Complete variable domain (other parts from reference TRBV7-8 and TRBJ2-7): GAGVSQSPRYKVAKRGQDVALRCDPISGHVSLFWYQQALGQGPEFLTYFQNEAQLDKSGLPSDRFFAERPEGSVSTLKIQRTQQEDSAVYLCASSFSGTLIDEQYFGPGTRLTVT.

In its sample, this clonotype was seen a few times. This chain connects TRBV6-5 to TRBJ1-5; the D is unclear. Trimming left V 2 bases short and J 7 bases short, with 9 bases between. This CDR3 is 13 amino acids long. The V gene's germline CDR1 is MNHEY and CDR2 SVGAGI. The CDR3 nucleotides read TGTGCCAGCAGTTACGGGTTGGGCCAGCCCCAGCATTTT. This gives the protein CASSYGLGQPQHF.

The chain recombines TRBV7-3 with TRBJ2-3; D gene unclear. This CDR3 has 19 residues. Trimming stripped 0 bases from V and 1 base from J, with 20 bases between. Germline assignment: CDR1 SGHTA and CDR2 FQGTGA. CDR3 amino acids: CASSLTSYGGRVRTDTQYF. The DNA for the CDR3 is TGTGCCAGCAGCTTAACGTCTTACGGCGGCCGAGTTCGCACAGATACGCAGTATTTT.

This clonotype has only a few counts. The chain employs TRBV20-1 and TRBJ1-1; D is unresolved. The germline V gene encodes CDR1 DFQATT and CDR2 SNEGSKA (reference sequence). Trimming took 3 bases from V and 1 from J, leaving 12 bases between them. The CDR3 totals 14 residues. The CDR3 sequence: CSARTWAGNTEAFF. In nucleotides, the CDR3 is TGCAGTGCTAGGACCTGGGCTGGGAACACTGAAGCTTTCTTT.

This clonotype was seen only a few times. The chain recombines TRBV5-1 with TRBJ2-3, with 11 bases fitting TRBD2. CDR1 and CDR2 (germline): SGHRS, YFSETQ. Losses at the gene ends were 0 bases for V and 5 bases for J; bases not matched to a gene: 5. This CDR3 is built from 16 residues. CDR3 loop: CASSLASSGGRDTQYF. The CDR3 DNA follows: TGCGCCAGCAGCTTGGCCTCTAGCGGGGGGCGAGATACGCAGTATTTT.

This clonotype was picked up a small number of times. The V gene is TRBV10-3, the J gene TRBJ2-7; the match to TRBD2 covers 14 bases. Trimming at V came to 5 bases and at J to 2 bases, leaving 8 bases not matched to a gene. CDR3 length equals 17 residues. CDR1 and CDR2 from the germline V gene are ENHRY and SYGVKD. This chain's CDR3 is CAISPGTSGGHTYEQYF. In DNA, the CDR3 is TGTGCCATCAGTCCCGGGACTAGCGGGGGCCATACCTACGAGCAGTACTTC.

The CDR3 DNA is TGTGCCAGCAGTGAAGCGGGGCAGGGAGGCTACGAGCAGTACTTC. The encoded protein is CASSEAGQGGYEQYF. V usage is TRBV6-1 and J usage is TRBJ2-7; perhaps TRBD2 as D (6 bases). Trimming took 0 bases from V and 3 from J, leaving 12 bases between them. Germline lookup yields CDR1 MNHNS and CDR2 SASEGT. The length of the CDR3 is 15 residues.

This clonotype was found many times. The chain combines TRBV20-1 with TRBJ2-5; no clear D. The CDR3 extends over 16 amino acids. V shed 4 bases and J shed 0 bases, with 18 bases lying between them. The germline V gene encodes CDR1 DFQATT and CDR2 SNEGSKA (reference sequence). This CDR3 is CSANGKWGVDQETQYF. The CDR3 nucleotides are TGCAGTGCTAACGGAAAATGGGGTGTGGACCAAGAGACCCAGTACTTC.

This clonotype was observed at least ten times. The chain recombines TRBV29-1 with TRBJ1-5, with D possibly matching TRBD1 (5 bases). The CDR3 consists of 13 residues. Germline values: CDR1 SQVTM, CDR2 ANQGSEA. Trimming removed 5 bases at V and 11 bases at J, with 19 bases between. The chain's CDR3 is CSVYDRSLGAQHF. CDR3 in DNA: TGCAGCGTTTACGACAGATCCCTTGGGGCCCAGCATTTT.

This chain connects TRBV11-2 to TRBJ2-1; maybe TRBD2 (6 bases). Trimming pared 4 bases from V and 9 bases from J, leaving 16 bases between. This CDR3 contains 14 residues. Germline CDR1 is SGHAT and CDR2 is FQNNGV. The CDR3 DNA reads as TGTGCCAGCAGCTCCGGGACTGGGGGAGCTGAGCAGTTCTTC. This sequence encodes CASSSGTGGAEQFF. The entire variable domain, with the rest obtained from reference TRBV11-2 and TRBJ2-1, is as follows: EAGVAQSPRYKIIEKRQSVAFWCNPISGHATLYWYQQILGQGPKLLIQFQNNGVVDDSQLPKDRFSAERLKGVDSTLKIQPAKLEDSAVYLCASSSGTGGAEQFFGPGTRLTVL.

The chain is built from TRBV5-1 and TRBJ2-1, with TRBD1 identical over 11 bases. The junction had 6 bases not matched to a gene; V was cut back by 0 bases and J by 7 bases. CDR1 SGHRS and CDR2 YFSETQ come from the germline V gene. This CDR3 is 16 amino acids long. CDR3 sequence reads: CASSLGWTGGGNEQFF. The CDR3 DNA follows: TGCGCCAGCAGCTTGGGGTGGACAGGGGGCGGGAATGAGCAGTTCTTC.

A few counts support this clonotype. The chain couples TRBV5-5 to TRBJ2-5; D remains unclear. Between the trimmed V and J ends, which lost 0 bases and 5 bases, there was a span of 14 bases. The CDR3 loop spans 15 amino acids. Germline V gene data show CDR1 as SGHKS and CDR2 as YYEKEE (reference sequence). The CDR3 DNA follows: TGTGCCAGCAGCTTGGGCACGACGCCCGAGGAGACCCAGTACTTC. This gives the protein CASSLGTTPEETQYF.

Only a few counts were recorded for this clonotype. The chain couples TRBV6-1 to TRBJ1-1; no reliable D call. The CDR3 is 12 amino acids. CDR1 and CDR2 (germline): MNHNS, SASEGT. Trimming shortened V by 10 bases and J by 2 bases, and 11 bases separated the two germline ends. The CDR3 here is CATRRSNTEAFF. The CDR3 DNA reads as TGTGCCACCAGACGGAGCAACACTGAAGCTTTCTTT.

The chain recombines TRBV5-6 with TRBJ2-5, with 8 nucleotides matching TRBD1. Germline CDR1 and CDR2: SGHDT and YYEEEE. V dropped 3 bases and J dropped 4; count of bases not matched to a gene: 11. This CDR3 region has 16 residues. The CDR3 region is CASSSSRDRLGETQYF. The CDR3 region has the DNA TGTGCCAGCAGCTCAAGTCGGGACAGGCTTGGAGAGACCCAGTACTTC. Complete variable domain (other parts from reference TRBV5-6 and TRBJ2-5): DAGVTQSPTHLIKTRGQQVTLRCSPKSGHDTVSWYQQALGQGPQFIFQYYEEEERQRGNFPDRFSGHQFPNYSSELNVNALLLGDSALYLCASSSSRDRLGETQYFGPGTRLLVL.